The rows below give T cell receptor beta chains drawn from one sample of a study of T and B cells in COVID-19 patients. Via MiXCR, TCRdb re-called the multiplex PCR reads, giving one row per CDR3 protein. The table shows about 21,000 distinct CDR3 sequences, with 25% to 35% occurring only once. Specimen: blood. These receptors were collected from a human donor who had recovered from COVID-19. The CDR3 runs from the conserved cysteine through the conserved F or W. Each record gives: J gene, clone size, V gene, D gene, CDR3 protein, CDR3 DNA. D genes are given only for firm matches. Size values are once, few and many counts, or a class for expanded clones, and some rows have none.

>TRBJ1-1|-|TRBV5-5|TRBD1
CASSLPTGGYMNTEAFF
TGTGCCAGCAGCTTGCCGACAGGGGGTTACATGAACACTGAAGCTTTCTTT
>TRBJ1-2|-|TRBV10-3|-
CAITTAGGDYGYTF
TGTGCCATCACCACGGCCGGGGGCGACTATGGCTACACCTTC
>TRBJ2-6|-|TRBV5-6|-
CASRPQGRTSSKANVLTF
TGTGCCAGCAGGCCCCAGGGGAGGACCAGCTCTAAGGCCAACGTCCTGACTTTC
>TRBJ1-6|few|TRBV18|TRBD1
CASSLPQGALDNSPLHF
TGTGCCAGCTCACTACCACAGGGGGCTTTGGATAATTCACCCCTCCACTTT
>TRBJ2-1|-|TRBV7-2|-
CASSQTLSRRHNEQFF
TGTGCCAGCAGCCAAACCCTCTCCCGGAGGCACAATGAGCAGTTCTTC
>TRBJ1-1|medium-sized|TRBV11-3|-
CASGSGRRNTEAFF
TGTGCCAGTGGAAGTGGCAGAAGGAACACTGAAGCTTTCTTT
>TRBJ1-5|-|TRBV19|TRBD1
CASSIAGGHSNQPQHF
TGTGCCAGTAGTATTGCAGGGGGGCATTCAAATCAGCCCCAGCATTTT
>TRBJ2-7|medium-sized|TRBV29-1|TRBD1
CSVTGQGASYEQYF
TGCAGCGTTACCGGACAGGGGGCATCCTACGAGCAGTACTTC
>TRBJ2-3|many|TRBV5-5|TRBD2
CASSYGLAGNTDTQYF
TGTGCCAGCAGCTATGGGTTAGCGGGCAACACAGATACGCAGTATTTT
>TRBJ2-7|few|TRBV24-1|-
CATSDASAYEQYF
TGTGCCACCAGTGATGCTTCAGCCTACGAGCAGTACTTC
>TRBJ2-7|-|TRBV6-5|-
CASRKIGRGSYEQYF
TGTGCCAGCAGAAAAATAGGACGGGGCTCCTACGAGCAGTACTTC
>TRBJ2-7|-|TRBV6-1|-
CASSENPSYEQYF
TGTGCCAGCAGTGAAAACCCTTCCTACGAGCAGTACTTC
>TRBJ2-2|-|TRBV20-1|TRBD2
CSAAGGYTGELFF
TGCAGCGCAGCGGGGGGCTACACCGGGGAGCTGTTTTTT
>TRBJ2-5|-|TRBV5-1|TRBD1
CASSFGTGGETQYF
TGCGCCAGCAGCTTCGGGACAGGGGGCGAGACCCAGTACTTC
>TRBJ1-5|few|TRBV6-1|-
CASSEHWGAASNQPQHF
TGTGCCAGCAGTGAACATTGGGGAGCAGCTAGCAATCAGCCCCAGCATTTT
>TRBJ2-7|-|TRBV27|-
CASSKPFGGSYEQYF
TGTGCCAGCAGTAAACCCTTTGGGGGATCCTACGAGCAGTACTTC
>TRBJ2-3|medium-sized|TRBV19|-
CASRSSGDTQYF
TGTGCCAGTAGGTCATCCGGGGATACGCAGTATTTT